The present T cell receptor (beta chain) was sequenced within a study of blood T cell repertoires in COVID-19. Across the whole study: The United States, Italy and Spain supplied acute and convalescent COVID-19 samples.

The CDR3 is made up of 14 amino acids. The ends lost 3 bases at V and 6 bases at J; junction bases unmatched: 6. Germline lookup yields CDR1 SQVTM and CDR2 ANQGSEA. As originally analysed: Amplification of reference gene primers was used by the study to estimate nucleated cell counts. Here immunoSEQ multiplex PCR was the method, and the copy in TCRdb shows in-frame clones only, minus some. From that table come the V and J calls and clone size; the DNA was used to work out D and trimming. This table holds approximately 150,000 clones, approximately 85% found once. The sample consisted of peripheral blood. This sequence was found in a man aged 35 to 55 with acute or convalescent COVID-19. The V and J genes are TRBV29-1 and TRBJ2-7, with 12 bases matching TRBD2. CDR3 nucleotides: TGCAGCGTTGATGTTCTAGCGGGGGGGAGCGAGCAGTACTTC. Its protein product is CSVDVLAGGSEQYF.